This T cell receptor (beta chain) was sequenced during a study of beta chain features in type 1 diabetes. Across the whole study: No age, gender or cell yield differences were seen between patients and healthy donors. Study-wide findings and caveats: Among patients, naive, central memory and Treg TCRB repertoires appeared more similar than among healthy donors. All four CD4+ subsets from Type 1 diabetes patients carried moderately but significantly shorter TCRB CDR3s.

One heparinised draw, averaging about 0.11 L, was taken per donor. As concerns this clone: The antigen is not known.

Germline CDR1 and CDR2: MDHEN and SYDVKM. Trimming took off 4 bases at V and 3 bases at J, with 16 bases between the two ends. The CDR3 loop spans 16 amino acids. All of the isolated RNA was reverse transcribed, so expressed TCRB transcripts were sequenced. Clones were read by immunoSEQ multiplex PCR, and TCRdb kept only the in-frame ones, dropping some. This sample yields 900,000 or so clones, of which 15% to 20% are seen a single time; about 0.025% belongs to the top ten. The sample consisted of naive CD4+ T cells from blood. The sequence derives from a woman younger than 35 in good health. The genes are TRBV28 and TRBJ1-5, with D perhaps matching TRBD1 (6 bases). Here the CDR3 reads CASSSHRAPINQPQHF. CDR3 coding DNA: TGTGCCAGCAGTTCCCACAGGGCGCCGATCAATCAGCCCCAGCATTTT.